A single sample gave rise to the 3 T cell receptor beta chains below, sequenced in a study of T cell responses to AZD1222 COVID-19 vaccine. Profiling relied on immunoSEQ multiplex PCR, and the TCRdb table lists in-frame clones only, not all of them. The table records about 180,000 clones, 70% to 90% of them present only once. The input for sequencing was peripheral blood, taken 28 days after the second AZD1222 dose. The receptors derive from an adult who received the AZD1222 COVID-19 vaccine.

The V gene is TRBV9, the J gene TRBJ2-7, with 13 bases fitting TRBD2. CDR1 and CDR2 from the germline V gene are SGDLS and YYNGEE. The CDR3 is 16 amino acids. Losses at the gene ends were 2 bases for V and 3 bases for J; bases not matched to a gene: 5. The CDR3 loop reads CASSVGTSGVIYEQYF. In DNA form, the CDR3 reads TGTGCCAGCAGCGTGGGGACTAGCGGGGTGATCTACGAGCAGTACTTC.

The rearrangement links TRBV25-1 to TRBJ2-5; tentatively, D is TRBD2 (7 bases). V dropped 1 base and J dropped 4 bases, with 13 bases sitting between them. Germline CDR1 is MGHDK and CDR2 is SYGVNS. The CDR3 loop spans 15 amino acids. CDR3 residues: CASSEWKGGGETQYF. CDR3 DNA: TGTGCCAGCAGTGAATGGAAGGGAGGGGGAGAGACCCAGTACTTC.

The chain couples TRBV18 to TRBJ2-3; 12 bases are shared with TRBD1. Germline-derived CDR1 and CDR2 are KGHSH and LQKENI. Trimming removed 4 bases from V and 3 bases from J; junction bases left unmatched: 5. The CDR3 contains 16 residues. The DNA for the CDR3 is TGTGCCAGCTCACAGGGACAGGGGGCATTGACAGATACGCAGTATTTT. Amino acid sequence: CASSQGQGALTDTQYF.